The rows below give T cell receptor beta chains drawn from one sample of a study of shared clonotypes between healthy human individuals. Libraries were prepared by immunoSEQ multiplex PCR; TCRdb keeps only in-frame clonotypes and omits some of them. Altogether under 600,000 clones are present, around 77% being singletons, with the ten largest covering 12%. The sample taken for sequencing was PBMCs. The receptors shown here come from a woman aged 40-49 years in good health. Some clones in this sample may be carry-over from other donors' samples. Both conserved end residues are part of each CDR3. D genes are given only for firm matches. Size is stated for part of the rows, as once, few or many counts, or as a class when the clone is expanded.

size	V	J	D	DNA	CDR3
NA	TRBV13	TRBJ2-7	NA	TGTGCCAGCAGCTGGAGCGGTCCGGCCCCACCCTACGAGCAGTACTTC	CASSWSGPAPPYEQYF
NA	TRBV21-1	TRBJ1-1	NA	TGTGCCAGCAGCAAAGATGACAGGGGCATAATGAACACTGAAGCTTTCTTT	CASSKDDRGIMNTEAFF
NA	TRBV11-3	TRBJ2-3	TRBD1	TGTGCCAGCAGCCTGGGCTACGGACAGGGGCCAGATACGCAGTATTTT	CASSLGYGQGPDTQYF
NA	TRBV28	TRBJ2-5	NA	TGTGCCAGCAGCACCCCACGGACGGCCAAAGAGACCCAGTACTTC	CASSTPRTAKETQYF
NA	TRBV30	TRBJ1-2	TRBD1	TGTGCCTGGAGTGTGGACAGGGCCGTTGGCTACACCTTC	CAWSVDRAVGYTF
many	TRBV10-3	TRBJ2-3	NA	TGTGCCATCAGTGAGTCCGGGGACAGCGGGTTGGATACGCAGTATTTT	CAISESGDSGLDTQYF
NA	TRBV4-1	TRBJ2-7	NA	TGCGCCAGCAGCCGAAGCCGGCAGGTAGATTACTACGAGCAGTACTTC	CASSRSRQVDYYEQYF
once	TRBV27	TRBJ1-5	TRBD1	TGTGCCAGCAGGAAACAGGGGGCCGGGCCCCAGCATTTT	CASRKQGAGPQHF
NA	TRBV2	TRBJ2-5	TRBD1	TGTGCCAGCTCCCAACTAAGCCCGGGACAGGGAAGAAGTGCCCAGTACTTC	CASSQLSPGQGRSAQYF
NA	TRBV28	TRBJ1-2	NA	TGTGCCATCAACGACCAGGGTACCTATGGCTACACCTTC	CAINDQGTYGYTF
NA	TRBV19	TRBJ1-1	NA	TGTGCCAGTAGTATAGATCTCCCAGTCTACATGAACACTGAAGCTTTCTTT	CASSIDLPVYMNTEAFF
NA	TRBV6-1	TRBJ1-1	TRBD1	TGTGCCAGCAGATCCCAGGGGGCTTTTACTGAAGCTTTCTTT	CASRSQGAFTEAFF
NA	TRBV5-1	TRBJ2-5	TRBD1	TGCGCCAGCAGCCTAAGGACAGGGGGCCAAGAGACCCAGTACTTC	CASSLRTGGQETQYF
NA	TRBV2	TRBJ2-7	NA	TGTGCCAGCAGGGCCAGTCGGGTTGACGAGCAGTACTTC	CASRASRVDEQYF
NA	TRBV7-2	TRBJ2-6	NA	TGTGCCAGCAGCTTAGACGGGAATCCCGGGGCCAACGTCCTGACTTTC	CASSLDGNPGANVLTF
NA	TRBV5-1	TRBJ2-5	NA	TGCGCCAGCAGCAGGGCGGGACAGAAAGAGACCCAGTACTTC	CASSRAGQKETQYF
NA	TRBV10-1	TRBJ2-3	TRBD2	TGCGCCAGCAGTGAGGACCCTAGCGGTTGGAGTACGCAGTATTTT	CASSEDPSGWSTQYF
NA	TRBV19	TRBJ2-7	NA	TGTGCCAGTAGTATTTCTGGGACAATGGACGAGCAGTACTTC	CASSISGTMDEQYF
many	TRBV14	TRBJ2-1	NA	TGTGCCAGCAGCCAAGTGCTCTCCTACAATGAGCAGTTCTTC	CASSQVLSYNEQFF
NA	TRBV30	TRBJ1-3	NA	TGTGCCCGGAACAGAACTCCAGGAAACACCATATATTTT	CARNRTPGNTIYF
few	TRBV2	TRBJ2-2	NA	TGTGCCAGCAGTGGTGATAGGGCCCACACCGGGGAGCTGTTTTTT	CASSGDRAHTGELFF
few	TRBV27	TRBJ2-3	NA	TGTGCCAGCAGTTTATACGCAGTTAGCACAGATACGCAGTATTTT	CASSLYAVSTDTQYF
NA	TRBV7-9	TRBJ2-1	NA	TGTGCCAGCAGCTTAATAGCGGCCAATGAGCAGTTCTTC	CASSLIAANEQFF
NA	TRBV10-2	TRBJ2-3	TRBD2	TGCGCCAGCAATCGGGGACTAGTCGAGTCAGATACGCAGTATTTT	CASNRGLVESDTQYF